The entry below gives a single TCR beta chain sequence along with its context. Its antigen is still unknown. The source of the sample is a study of human T cells and chemical hapten exposure. Across the whole study: Small volume differences among pooled libraries mainly caused per-sample TCR yield variation. The study, taken as a whole, reports: With alopecia, donors may have immune responses unlike healthy people's.

Deletions cut 3 bases from V and 2 bases from J, with 20 bases between. CDR3 length: 18 amino acids. CDR1 and CDR2 (germline): MGHRA, YSYEKL. Time point defined: patch test 1, 2 weeks after DPC sensitization. The treatment: therapeutic diphenylcyclopropenone sensitization with weekly scalp DPC. The library gave individual cDNA molecules unique molecular identifiers. TCRdb ran MiXCR on the RACE reads and lists one entry per CDR3 protein. The table lists more than 100,000 distinct CDR3 sequences, about 13% of them singletons. The V gene is TRBV4-1, the J gene TRBJ1-3; D not certain. The TCR sequence derives from a man in his late teens or twenties with alopecia areata. Some clones in this sample may be carry-over from other donors' samples. Sequenced material: whole blood, taken in connection with sensitization to the hapten diphenylcyclopropenone (DPC). CDR3 region: CASSQVDLGLLAGNTIYF. CDR3 in DNA: TGCGCCAGCAGCCAGGTTGATCTGGGATTATTGGCTGGAAACACCATATATTTT.